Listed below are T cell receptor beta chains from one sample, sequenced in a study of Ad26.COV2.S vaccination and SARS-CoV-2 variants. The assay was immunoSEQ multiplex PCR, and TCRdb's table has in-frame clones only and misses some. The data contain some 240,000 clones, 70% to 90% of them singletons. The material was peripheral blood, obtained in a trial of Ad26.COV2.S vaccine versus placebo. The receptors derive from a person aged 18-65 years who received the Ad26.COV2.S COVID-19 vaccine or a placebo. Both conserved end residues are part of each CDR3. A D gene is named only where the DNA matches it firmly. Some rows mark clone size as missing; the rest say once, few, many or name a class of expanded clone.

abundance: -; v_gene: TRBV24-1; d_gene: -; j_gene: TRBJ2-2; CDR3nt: TGTGCCACCAGTGGGGACAAGGGGACCGGGGAGCTGTTTTTT; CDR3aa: CATSGDKGTGELFF
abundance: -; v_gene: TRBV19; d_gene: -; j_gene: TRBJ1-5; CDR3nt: TGTGCCAGTAGTCCTCCGGCCGGGGCCCAGCATTTT; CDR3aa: CASSPPAGAQHF
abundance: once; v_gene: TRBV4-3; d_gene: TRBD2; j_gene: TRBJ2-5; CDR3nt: TGCGCCGGGCGGACTAGCGGGGGGGCCGGGGAGACCCAGTACTTC; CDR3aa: CAGRTSGGAGETQYF
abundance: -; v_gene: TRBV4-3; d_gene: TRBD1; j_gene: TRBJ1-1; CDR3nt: TGCGCCAGCAGCCAGGAGGACGGGACAGGCAAAGCTTTCTTT; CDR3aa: CASSQEDGTGKAFF
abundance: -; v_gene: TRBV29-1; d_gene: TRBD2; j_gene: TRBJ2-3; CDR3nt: TGCAGCAATGAGACTAGCGGTCCGATCTCCCCCACAGATACGCAGTATTTT; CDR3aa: CSNETSGPISPTDTQYF
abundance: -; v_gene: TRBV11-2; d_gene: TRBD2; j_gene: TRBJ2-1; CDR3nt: TGTGCCAGCAGCCAGCGACTAGCGGGGGACAATGAGCAGTTCTTC; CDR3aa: CASSQRLAGDNEQFF
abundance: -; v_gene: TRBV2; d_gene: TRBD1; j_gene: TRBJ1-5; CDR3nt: TGTGCCAGCGCAGCCGAAGTGACCGGGACAGTCTATAGCAATCAGCCCCAGCATTTT; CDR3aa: CASAAEVTGTVYSNQPQHF
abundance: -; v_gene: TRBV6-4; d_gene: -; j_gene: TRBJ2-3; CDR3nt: TGTGCCAGCAGCGCAGGCTGGAAATCAGATACGCAGTATTTT; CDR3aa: CASSAGWKSDTQYF
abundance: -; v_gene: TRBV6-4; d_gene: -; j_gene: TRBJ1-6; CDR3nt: TGTGCCAGCACCTGGGGGCCGCAGGAACATAATTCACCCCTCCACTTT; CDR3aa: CASTWGPQEHNSPLHF
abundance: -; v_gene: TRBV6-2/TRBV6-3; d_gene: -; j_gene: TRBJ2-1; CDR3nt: TGTGCCAGCAGTAGAGCATCCGGTCGCAATGAGCAGTTCTTC; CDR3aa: CASSRASGRNEQFF
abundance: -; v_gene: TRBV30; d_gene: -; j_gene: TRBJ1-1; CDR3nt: TGTGCCTGGAGTGTGTGGAGGAACACTGAAGCTTTCTTT; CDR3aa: CAWSVWRNTEAFF
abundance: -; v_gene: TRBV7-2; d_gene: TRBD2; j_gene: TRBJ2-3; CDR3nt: TGTGCCAGCAGCTTAAATGTAGCGGGTACAGATACGCAGTATTTT; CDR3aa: CASSLNVAGTDTQYF
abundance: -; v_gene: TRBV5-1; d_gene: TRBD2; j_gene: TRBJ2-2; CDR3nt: TGCGCCAGCAGCTTGGACGCGGGAGTCACCGGGGAGCTGTTTTTT; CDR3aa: CASSLDAGVTGELFF
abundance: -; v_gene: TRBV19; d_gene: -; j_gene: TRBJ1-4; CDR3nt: TGTGCCAGCCATGAGACAGGCACTAATGAAAAACTGTTTTTT; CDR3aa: CASHETGTNEKLFF
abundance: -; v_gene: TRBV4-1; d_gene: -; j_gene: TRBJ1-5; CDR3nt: TGCGCCAGCAGCCTGGGCAGGGGTAGCAATCAGCCCCAGCATTTT; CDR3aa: CASSLGRGSNQPQHF
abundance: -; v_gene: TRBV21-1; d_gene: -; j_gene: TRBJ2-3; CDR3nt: TGTGCCAGCAGCAAAGGATGGAGAGCAGGAAGCACAGATACGCAGTATTTT; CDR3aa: CASSKGWRAGSTDTQYF
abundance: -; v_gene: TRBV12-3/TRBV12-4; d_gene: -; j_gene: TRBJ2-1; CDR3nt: TGTGCCAGCAGTTTCCATAAGGTTGAGCAGTTCTTC; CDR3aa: CASSFHKVEQFF
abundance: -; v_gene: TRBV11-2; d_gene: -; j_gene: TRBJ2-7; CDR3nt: TGTGCCAGCAGGACCCAGGTCAACGAGCAGTACTTC; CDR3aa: CASRTQVNEQYF
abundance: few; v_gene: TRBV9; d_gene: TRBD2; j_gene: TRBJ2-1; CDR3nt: TGTGCCAGCAGCCCGGGACTACTTGACAATGAGCAGTTCTTC; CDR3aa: CASSPGLLDNEQFF
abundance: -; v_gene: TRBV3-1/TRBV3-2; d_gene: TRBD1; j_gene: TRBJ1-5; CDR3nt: TGTGCCAGCAGCTCACAGGGGGCAGGCAATCAGCCCCAGCATTTT; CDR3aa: CASSSQGAGNQPQHF
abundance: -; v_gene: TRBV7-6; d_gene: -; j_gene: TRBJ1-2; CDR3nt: TGTGCCAGCAGCCTAGGGGTGTCCAACTATGGCTACACCTTC; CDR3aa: CASSLGVSNYGYTF
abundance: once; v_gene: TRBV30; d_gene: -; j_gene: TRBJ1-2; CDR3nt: TGTGCCTGGAGTGTAGAAGCTAACTATGGCTACACCTTC; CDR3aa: CAWSVEANYGYTF
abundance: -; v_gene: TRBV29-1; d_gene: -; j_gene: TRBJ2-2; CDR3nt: TGCAGCGTTTATAGACGGGCGAACACCGGGGAGCTGTTTTTT; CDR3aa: CSVYRRANTGELFF
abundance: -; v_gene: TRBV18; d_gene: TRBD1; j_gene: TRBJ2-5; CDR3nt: TGTGCCAGCTCACTTACGGACAGGGAACTAAAGACCCAGTACTTC; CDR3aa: CASSLTDRELKTQYF
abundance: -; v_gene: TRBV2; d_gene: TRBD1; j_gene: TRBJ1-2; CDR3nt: TGTGCCAGCAGTGGCGACCCGACAGGGAACTATGGCTACACCTTC; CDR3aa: CASSGDPTGNYGYTF
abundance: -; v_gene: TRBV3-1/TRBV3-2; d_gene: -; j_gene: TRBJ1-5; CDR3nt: TGTGCCAGCAGCGCGGGAGGGTCCTTTAGCAATCAGCCCCAGCATTTT; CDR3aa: CASSAGGSFSNQPQHF
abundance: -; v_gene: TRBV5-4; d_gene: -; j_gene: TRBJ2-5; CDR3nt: TGTGCCAGCAGCTTGCAGGGGCCTGAGACCCAGTACTTC; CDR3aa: CASSLQGPETQYF
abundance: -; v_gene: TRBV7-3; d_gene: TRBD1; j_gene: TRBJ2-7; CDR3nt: TGTGCCAGCAGCCTATCTAGGACAGGGGTATGTTACGAGCAGTACTTC; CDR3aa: CASSLSRTGVCYEQYF